This T cell receptor beta chain was obtained from a study of PD-1 blockade in mismatch repair-deficient tumors. Specified time point: identical approximately 11-day culture without peptide (control). PCR or immunohistochemistry showed mismatch repair deficiency in every enrolled patient. The TCR-sequenced patients were a few responders to pembrolizumab. Each of over five ELISpot-reactive candidate peptides was used for approximately 11-day stimulation. Baseline for clone expansion was a parallel culture with no peptide. Concerning this clone itself: Antigen unknown.

Method: immunoSEQ multiplex PCR; TCRdb's copy keeps in-frame clones and lacks some. The sample records more than 13,000 clones, 85% to 90% being singletons. This CDR3 is 15 amino acids long. Trimming at V came to 2 bases and at J to 7 bases, leaving 10 bases not matched to a gene. In germline, CDR1 is MNHEY, CDR2 SMNVEV (reference sequence). The sequencing here drew on cells cultured in vitro, taken from a patient treated with pembrolizumab. This receptor was identified in an adult with mismatch repair-deficient cancer. The chain carries TRBV27 and TRBJ1-1; 7 positions agree with TRBD1. CDR3 region: CASSLKPTGVLEAFF. The CDR3 bases are TGTGCCAGCAGTTTAAAGCCAACAGGGGTACTTGAAGCTTTCTTT.